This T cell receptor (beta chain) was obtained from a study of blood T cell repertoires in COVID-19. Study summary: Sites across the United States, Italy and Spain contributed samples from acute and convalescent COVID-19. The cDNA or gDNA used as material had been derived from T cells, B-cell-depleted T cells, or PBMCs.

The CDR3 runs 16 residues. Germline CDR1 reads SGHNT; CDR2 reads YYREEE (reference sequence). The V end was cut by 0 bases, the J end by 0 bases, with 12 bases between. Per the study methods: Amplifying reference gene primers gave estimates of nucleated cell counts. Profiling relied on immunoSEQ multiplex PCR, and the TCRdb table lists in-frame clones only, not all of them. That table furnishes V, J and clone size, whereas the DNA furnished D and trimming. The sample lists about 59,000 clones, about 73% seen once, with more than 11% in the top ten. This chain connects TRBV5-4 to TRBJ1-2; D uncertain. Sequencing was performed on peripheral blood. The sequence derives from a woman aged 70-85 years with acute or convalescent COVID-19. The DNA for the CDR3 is TGTGCCAGCAGCTTGGGCGGGATCCGTGCTAACTATGGCTACACCTTC. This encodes CASSLGGIRANYGYTF.